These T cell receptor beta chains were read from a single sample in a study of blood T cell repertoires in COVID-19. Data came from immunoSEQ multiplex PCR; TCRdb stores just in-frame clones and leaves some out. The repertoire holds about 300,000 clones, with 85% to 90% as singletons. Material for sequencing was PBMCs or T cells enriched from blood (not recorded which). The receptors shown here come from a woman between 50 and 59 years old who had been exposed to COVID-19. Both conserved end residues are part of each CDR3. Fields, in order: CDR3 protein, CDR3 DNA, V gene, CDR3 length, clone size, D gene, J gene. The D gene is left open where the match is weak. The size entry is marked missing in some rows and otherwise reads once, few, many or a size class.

CDR3 protein: CASSLQALQETQYF; CDR3 DNA: TGTGCCAGCAGCTTACAGGCCCTCCAAGAGACCCAGTACTTC; V gene: TRBV7-9; CDR3 length: 14; clone size: once; D gene: -; J gene: TRBJ2-5
CDR3 protein: CASSTQENTEAFF; CDR3 DNA: TGTGCCAGCAGCACACAAGAGAACACTGAAGCTTTCTTT; V gene: TRBV6-5; CDR3 length: 13; clone size: -; D gene: -; J gene: TRBJ1-1
CDR3 protein: CASSSLHGGAGELFF; CDR3 DNA: TGTGCCAGCAGCTCCTTACACGGGGGTGCCGGGGAGCTGTTTTTT; V gene: TRBV11-2; CDR3 length: 15; clone size: -; D gene: -; J gene: TRBJ2-2
CDR3 protein: CASSQETTLGGYTF; CDR3 DNA: TGTGCCAGCAGCCAAGAAACCACCCTCGGGGGCTACACCTTC; V gene: TRBV3-1/TRBV3-2; CDR3 length: 14; clone size: -; D gene: -; J gene: TRBJ1-2
CDR3 protein: CASSLLPGQGGNTIYF; CDR3 DNA: TGTGCCAGCAGTTTACTACCGGGACAGGGTGGAAACACCATATATTTT; V gene: TRBV28; CDR3 length: 16; clone size: few; D gene: TRBD1; J gene: TRBJ1-3
CDR3 protein: CASSLRGDYIEAFF; CDR3 DNA: TGTGCCAGCAGCCTCCGCGGAGACTATATTGAAGCTTTCTTT; V gene: TRBV21-1; CDR3 length: 14; clone size: -; D gene: -; J gene: TRBJ1-1
CDR3 protein: CASSPPKRGPTEAFF; CDR3 DNA: TGTGCCAGCTCACCACCGAAGAGGGGGCCCACTGAAGCTTTCTTT; V gene: TRBV18; CDR3 length: 15; clone size: -; D gene: TRBD1; J gene: TRBJ1-1
CDR3 protein: CASSSRGSQPQHF; CDR3 DNA: TGTGCCAGCAGTTCCAGGGGGAGTCAGCCCCAGCATTTT; V gene: TRBV6-5; CDR3 length: 13; clone size: -; D gene: TRBD1; J gene: TRBJ1-5
CDR3 protein: CASSIGGDYGYTF; CDR3 DNA: TGTGCCAGTAGTATAGGGGGAGACTATGGCTACACCTTC; V gene: TRBV19; CDR3 length: 13; clone size: -; D gene: -; J gene: TRBJ1-2
CDR3 protein: CASSVTQGSGNEQFF; CDR3 DNA: TGTGCCAGCTCAGTCACTCAGGGGTCGGGGAATGAGCAGTTCTTC; V gene: TRBV18; CDR3 length: 15; clone size: -; D gene: -; J gene: TRBJ2-1
CDR3 protein: CASSHPGGVSYEQYF; CDR3 DNA: TGTGCCAGCAGCCACCCAGGAGGGGTCTCCTACGAGCAGTACTTC; V gene: TRBV3-1/TRBV3-2; CDR3 length: 15; clone size: -; D gene: -; J gene: TRBJ2-7
CDR3 protein: CASSLGGLDEQYF; CDR3 DNA: TGTGCCAGCAGTTTGGGGGGTTTGGACGAGCAGTACTTC; V gene: TRBV12-3/TRBV12-4; CDR3 length: 13; clone size: -; D gene: -; J gene: TRBJ2-7
CDR3 protein: CASSSGRLGSGANVLTF; CDR3 DNA: TGTGCCAGCAGTTCAGGGCGCTTGGGCTCTGGGGCCAACGTCCTGACTTTC; V gene: TRBV28; CDR3 length: 17; clone size: -; D gene: -; J gene: TRBJ2-6
CDR3 protein: CASSQEGPGTRNTIYF; CDR3 DNA: TGCGCCAGCAGCCAAGAAGGTCCAGGGACTAGAAACACCATATATTTT; V gene: TRBV4-1; CDR3 length: 16; clone size: -; D gene: -; J gene: TRBJ1-3
CDR3 protein: CAWSVSRDTEAFF; CDR3 DNA: TGTGCCTGGAGTGTATCCCGGGACACTGAAGCTTTCTTT; V gene: TRBV30; CDR3 length: 13; clone size: -; D gene: -; J gene: TRBJ1-1
CDR3 protein: CASSVASSSPPMYEQYF; CDR3 DNA: TGTGCCAGCAGCGTAGCCTCGAGTTCTCCCCCCATGTACGAGCAGTACTTC; V gene: TRBV9; CDR3 length: 17; clone size: -; D gene: -; J gene: TRBJ2-7
CDR3 protein: CASSVVEGFRDTIYF; CDR3 DNA: TGTGCCAGCAGCGTTGTGGAGGGGTTTAGGGACACCATATATTTT; V gene: TRBV7-2; CDR3 length: 15; clone size: -; D gene: -; J gene: TRBJ1-3
CDR3 protein: CASSLEQGISYEQYF; CDR3 DNA: TGTGCCAGCAGCTTAGAACAGGGAATTTCCTACGAGCAGTACTTC; V gene: TRBV7-6; CDR3 length: 15; clone size: -; D gene: -; J gene: TRBJ2-7
CDR3 protein: CASSQGPTGWGNEKLFF; CDR3 DNA: TGTGCCAGCAGCCAAGGCCCGACAGGGTGGGGGAATGAAAAACTGTTTTTT; V gene: TRBV3-1/TRBV3-2; CDR3 length: 17; clone size: -; D gene: TRBD1; J gene: TRBJ1-4
CDR3 protein: CATTPLGDREGEKLFF; CDR3 DNA: TGTGCCACCACCCCTCTTGGGGACAGGGAGGGTGAAAAACTGTTTTTT; V gene: TRBV19; CDR3 length: 16; clone size: -; D gene: TRBD1; J gene: TRBJ1-4
CDR3 protein: CATNGQETDTQYF; CDR3 DNA: TGTGCCACCAACGGACAGGAGACAGATACGCAGTATTTT; V gene: TRBV24-1; CDR3 length: 13; clone size: -; D gene: TRBD1; J gene: TRBJ2-3
CDR3 protein: CASRTTGIQPQHF; CDR3 DNA: TGTGCCAGTAGGACGACAGGGATTCAGCCCCAGCATTTT; V gene: TRBV19; CDR3 length: 13; clone size: -; D gene: TRBD1; J gene: TRBJ1-5
CDR3 protein: CAISTGTLTYEQYF; CDR3 DNA: TGTGCCATCAGTACCGGGACACTTACCTACGAGCAGTACTTC; V gene: TRBV10-3; CDR3 length: 14; clone size: once; D gene: -; J gene: TRBJ2-7
CDR3 protein: CASSGGQGEAYNEQFF; CDR3 DNA: TGCGCCAGCAGCGGAGGACAGGGCGAGGCCTACAATGAGCAGTTCTTC; V gene: TRBV5-1; CDR3 length: 16; clone size: -; D gene: TRBD1; J gene: TRBJ2-1